This entry describes one T cell receptor beta chain. Its antigen is as yet unknown. This specimen comes from a study of cytomegalovirus exposure and HLA in healthy donors. Looking at the study overall: Genotyping of 300 to 450 donors showed that 80% to 85% belonged to the Caucasian-associated ancestry cluster.

Study results and caveats: Later analysis identified 16,951 TCR beta sequences associated with HLA alleles, using a false discovery rate threshold of 0.05. Sequences of the TCR beta chain were said to predict the HLA-A and HLA-B alleles of most subjects accurately. The authors enumerated 150 to 200 TCR beta chains as linked to cytomegalovirus.

With 60 Vbeta and 13 Jbeta primers, the PCR was carried out. Profiled with immunoSEQ multiplex PCR; TCRdb holds only in-frame clones, not every one. This table holds under 200,000 clones, 80% to 90% found once. This sequence originates from a woman in her twenties or thirties in good health and CMV-seronegative. The sample taken for sequencing was PBMCs.

The CDR3 loop is CASSLARPRGTEAFF. The DNA for the CDR3 is TGTGCCAGCAGCTTAGCCAGACCCCGGGGCACTGAAGCTTTCTTT. The V call is TRBV11-1, the J call TRBJ1-1; no reliable D call. There are 15 residues in the CDR3. The V end lost 0 bases, the J end lost 4 bases, and 12 bases lay between the germline ends. Germline assignment: CDR1 SGHAT and CDR2 FQDESV (reference sequence).